This TCR beta chain comes out of a study of T cell changes during pregnancy in multiple sclerosis. The CDR3 has 12 residues. CDR1 and CDR2 from the germline V gene are SQVTM and ANQGSEA. Trimming stripped 4 bases from V and 2 bases from J, with 7 bases between. Clones were sequenced by immunoSEQ multiplex PCR, and TCRdb holds only the in-frame ones, with some missing. The sample carries 20,000 or so clones, more than 85% recorded once. The receptor comes from a female donor in good health, enrolled as a control in a pregnancy study. J is TRBJ2-3 and V is TRBV29-1, with D hard to call. The starting material was CD4+ T cells from peripheral blood mononuclear cells, obtained after pregnancy. CDR3 region: CSVGPSTDTQYF. The CDR3 region has the DNA TGCAGCGTTGGTCCCTCCACAGATACGCAGTATTTT.